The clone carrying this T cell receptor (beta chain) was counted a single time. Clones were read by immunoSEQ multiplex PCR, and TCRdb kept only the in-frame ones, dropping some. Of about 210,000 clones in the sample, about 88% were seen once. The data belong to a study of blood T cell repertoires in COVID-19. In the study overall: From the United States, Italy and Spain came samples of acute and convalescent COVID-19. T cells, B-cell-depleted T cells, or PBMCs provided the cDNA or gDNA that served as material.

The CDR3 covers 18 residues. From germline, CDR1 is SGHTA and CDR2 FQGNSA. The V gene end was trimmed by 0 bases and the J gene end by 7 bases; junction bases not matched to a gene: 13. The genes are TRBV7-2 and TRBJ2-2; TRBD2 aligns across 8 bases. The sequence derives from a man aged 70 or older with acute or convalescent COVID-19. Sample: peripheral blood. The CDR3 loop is CASSLAGFSGSSGGELFF. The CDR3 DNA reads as TGTGCCAGCAGCTTAGCGGGCTTCAGCGGGAGTTCGGGCGGGGAGCTGTTTTTT. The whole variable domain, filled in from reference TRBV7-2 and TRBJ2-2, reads GAGVSQSPSNKVTEKGKDVELRCDPISGHTALYWYRQSLGQGLEFLIYFQGNSAPDKSGLPSDRFSAERTGGSVSTLTIQRTQQEDSAVYLCASSLAGFSGSSGGELFFGEGSRLTVL.